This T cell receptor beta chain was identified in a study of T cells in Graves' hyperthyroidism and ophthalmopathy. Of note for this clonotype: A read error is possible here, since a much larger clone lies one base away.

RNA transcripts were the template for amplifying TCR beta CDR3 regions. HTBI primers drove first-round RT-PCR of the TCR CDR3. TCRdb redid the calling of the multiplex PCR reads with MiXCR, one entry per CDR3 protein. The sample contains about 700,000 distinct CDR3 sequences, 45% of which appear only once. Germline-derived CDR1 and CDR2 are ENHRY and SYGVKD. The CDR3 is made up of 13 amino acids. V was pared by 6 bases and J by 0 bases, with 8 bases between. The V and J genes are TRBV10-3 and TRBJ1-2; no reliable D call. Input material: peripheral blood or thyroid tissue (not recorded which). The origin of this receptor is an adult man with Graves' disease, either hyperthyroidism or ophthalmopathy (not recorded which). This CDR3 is CAIRGSANYGYTF. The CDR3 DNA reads TGTGCCATCAGGGGGTCAGCTAACTATGGCTACACCTTC.